A selection of T cell receptor beta chains follows, all from one sample in a study of vaccination effects on CD4 cells after COVID-19. The antigens of these receptors remain unknown. Using immunoSEQ multiplex PCR, the repertoire was profiled, and TCRdb retains in-frame clones only, with some absent. Counted here are about 34,000 clones, 73% occurring once; the ten biggest clones make up around 27%. The specimen was CD4+ T cells from PBMCs cultured with HCoV-OC43 spike peptides, collected before COVID-19 vaccination. Receptor source: a human donor who received a COVID-19 vaccine. The CDR3 runs from the conserved cysteine through the conserved F or W. A D gene is named only where the DNA matches it firmly. A row's size may be missing; if present it is once, few, many or a size class.

cdr3_length	v_call	clone_size	j_call	d_call	cdr3_aa	cdr3_nt
14	TRBV5-4	once	TRBJ2-5	-	CASSLAREGETQYF	TGTGCCAGCAGCTTGGCCAGGGAAGGGGAGACCCAGTACTTC
12	TRBV30	few	TRBJ2-7	-	CAWTINSYEQYF	TGTGCCTGGACCATAAACAGCTACGAGCAGTACTTC
12	TRBV29-1	-	TRBJ2-1	-	CSVMWAANEQFF	TGCAGCGTTATGTGGGCGGCCAATGAGCAGTTCTTC
15	TRBV10-3	-	TRBJ1-4	TRBD1	CAISESGTVNEKLFF	TGTGCCATCAGTGAGTCGGGGACAGTTAATGAAAAACTGTTTTTT
18	TRBV7-2	-	TRBJ1-6	-	CASSLASLRGTFNSPLHF	TGTGCCAGCAGCTTAGCAAGTCTGAGGGGCACATTTAATTCACCCCTCCACTTT
13	TRBV7-2	-	TRBJ2-1	-	CASSLAEYNEQFF	TGTGCCAGCAGCTTAGCTGAATACAATGAGCAGTTCTTC
19	TRBV19	-	TRBJ2-1	-	CASSMGWTGGWSSYNEQFF	TGTGCCAGTAGTATGGGGTGGACCGGGGGCTGGAGCTCCTACAATGAGCAGTTCTTC
15	TRBV6-6	-	TRBJ2-4	-	CASSYGQGVINIQYF	TGTGCCAGCAGTTACGGGCAGGGTGTGATAAACATTCAGTACTTC
18	TRBV21-1	-	TRBJ2-7	-	CASSKVKFGKGLSYEQYF	TGTGCCAGCAGCAAAGTGAAGTTTGGGAAGGGCCTATCCTACGAGCAGTACTTC
13	TRBV7-2	-	TRBJ2-5	-	CASSGVSGETQYF	TGTGCCAGCAGCGGGGTTTCGGGAGAGACCCAGTACTTC
12	TRBV18	-	TRBJ2-7	-	CASSPTTGEQYF	TGTGCCAGCTCACCAACGACGGGGGAGCAGTACTTC
15	TRBV7-9	-	TRBJ1-4	-	CASSSGTVVNEKLFF	TGTGCCAGCAGCAGCGGGACCGTAGTTAATGAAAAACTGTTTTTT
13	TRBV3-1/TRBV3-2	few	TRBJ2-3	-	CASSPYTRDTQYF	TGTGCCAGCAGCCCATACACCCGGGATACGCAGTATTTT
12	TRBV3-1/TRBV3-2	-	TRBJ1-1	TRBD1	CASSHRQGASFF	TGTGCCAGCAGCCACCGACAGGGGGCTTCTTTCTTT
14	TRBV7-9	-	TRBJ2-5	-	CASSTQGNQETQYF	TGTGCCAGCAGCACCCAGGGAAACCAAGAGACCCAGTACTTC
12	TRBV3-1/TRBV3-2	few	TRBJ1-4	-	CASSQPGEKLFF	TGTGCCAGCAGCCAACCGGGGGAAAAACTGTTTTTT
14	TRBV9	-	TRBJ1-6	-	CASSLGQNNSPLHF	TGTGCCAGCAGCTTGGGCCAGAATAATTCACCCCTCCACTTT